The 8 T cell receptor beta chains given below trace back to one sample, sequenced in a study of memory CD4+ T cells and cytomegalovirus serostatus. The sort gate was single viable CD3+CD4+CD8-CD45RO+ cells for memory CD4+ T cells. The repertoire was sequenced with immunoSEQ multiplex PCR; TCRdb's copy has only in-frame clones and lacks some. The top ten clones hold 0.65% to 0.9% of a sample with about 57,000 clones, over 75% of them seen once. Sequenced input: memory CD4+ T cells from blood. The source is an adult in good health and CMV-seronegative.

This sequence joins TRBV29-1 and TRBJ1-2, with 8 bases identical to TRBD1. The CDR3 is 12 residues long. The J segment lost 8 bases and the V segment lost 6 bases, leaving 8 bases of the junction unmatched. Germline V CDR1 and CDR2: SQVTM, ANQGSEA. As DNA, the CDR3 is TGCAGCGTCGGAGACAGGGGAGAGGGCTACACCTTC. This encodes CSVGDRGEGYTF.

This clone has just a few counts. The V call is TRBV7-2, the J call TRBJ2-2, with 7 bases matching TRBD1. V lost 5 bases to trimming and J lost 1 base; unmatched junction nucleotides: 4. Germline CDR1 reads SGHTA; CDR2 reads FQGNSA. This CDR3 spans 15 amino acids. The CDR3 DNA follows: TGTGCCAGCAGCCCATACAGGGGGAACACCGGGGAGCTGTTTTTT. Encoded protein: CASSPYRGNTGELFF.

The V call is TRBV19, the J call TRBJ1-2; D unresolved. The CDR3 loop spans 13 amino acids. Looked up from germline, CDR1 is LNHDA and CDR2 is SQIVND (reference sequence). V was clipped by 1 base and J by 4 bases, with 7 bases between them. The CDR3 region is CASSIVGLYGYTF. CDR3 nucleotide sequence: TGTGCCAGTAGTATAGTGGGCCTCTATGGCTACACCTTC.

The genes are TRBV6-5 and TRBJ2-1; D perhaps matches TRBD1 (6 bases). V was trimmed by 2 bases and J by 2 bases, leaving 7 bases between them. In germline, CDR1 is MNHEY, CDR2 SVGAGI. CDR3 length equals 14 residues. CDR3 residues: CASSYEGAYNEQFF. The CDR3 DNA reads TGTGCCAGCAGTTACGAGGGGGCCTACAATGAGCAGTTCTTC.

The chain has TRBV6-1 and TRBJ1-5; D uncertain. The CDR3 length is 15 residues. V was pared by 2 bases and J by 0 bases, with 8 bases between. Germline V gene sequence: CDR1 MNHNS, CDR2 SASEGT. CDR3 sequence (DNA): TGTGCCAGCAGTGAAATGGGGAATAGCAATCAGCCCCAGCATTTT. Encoded protein: CASSEMGNSNQPQHF.

The chain couples TRBV5-4 to TRBJ1-3; no firm D call. V gave up 3 bases and J gave up 1 base, with 5 bases separating them. The V gene's germline CDR1 is SGHNT and CDR2 YYREEE (reference sequence). This CDR3 has 13 amino acids. Written as DNA, the CDR3 is TGTGCCAGCAGCTCGCAGTCTGGAAACACCATATATTTT. It specifies CASSSQSGNTIYF.

The rearrangement uses TRBV10-3 and TRBJ1-1; the D gene is possibly TRBD1 (5 bases). The CDR3 totals 12 residues. Germline loops: CDR1 ENHRY, CDR2 SYGVKD. V gave up 11 bases and J gave up 6 bases, with 16 bases separating them. CDR3 loop: CASQAGPPEAFF. The CDR3 nucleotides are TGTGCCTCACAGGCAGGGCCGCCTGAAGCTTTCTTT.

The chain couples TRBV4-2 to TRBJ2-2, with 7 bases fitting TRBD1. CDR3 size: 17 residues. V dropped 0 bases and J dropped 0; count of bases not matched to a gene: 4. Germline V gives CDR1 LGHNA, CDR2 YNFKEQ. CDR3 DNA sequence: TGTGCCAGCAGCCAAGATCTCGGGACAGCGAACACCGGGGAGCTGTTTTTT. Translated: CASSQDLGTANTGELFF.